These 24 T cell receptor beta chains were sequenced from one sample in a study of T cells in narcolepsy. Here immunoSEQ multiplex PCR was the method, and the copy in TCRdb shows in-frame clones only, minus some. Of about 27,000 clones listed, around 78% are singletons. Sequenced input: CD45RA- memory CD4+ T cells from PBMCs. The receptors shown here come from a human donor with narcolepsy.

The V and J genes are TRBV27 and TRBJ1-4, with TRBD1 as a possible D gene (6 bases). From germline, CDR1 is MNHEY and CDR2 SMNVEV (reference sequence). V gave up 0 bases and J gave up 7 bases, with 12 bases separating them. This CDR3 is built from 15 residues. CDR3 coding DNA: TGTGCCAGCAGTTTATCGTATAGGGGGGCTGAAAAACTGTTTTTT. Translating it yields CASSLSYRGAEKLFF.

The chain couples TRBV27 to TRBJ2-1; 9 bases are a match to TRBD2. This CDR3 region has 17 residues. J gave up 8 bases and V 4 bases, and 15 bases lay outside the gene matches. Germline V gene data show CDR1 as MNHEY and CDR2 as SMNVEV (reference sequence). CDR3 sequence reads: CASSSLFRGGAGDEQFF. The CDR3 DNA reads as TGTGCCAGCAGTTCCCTCTTTCGCGGGGGGGCCGGGGATGAGCAGTTCTTC.

The V and J genes are TRBV29-1 and TRBJ1-5, with TRBD1 matching 9 bases. Germline V gene data show CDR1 as SQVTM and CDR2 as ANQGSEA. V lost 4 bases to trimming and J lost 6 bases; unmatched junction nucleotides: 4. The CDR3 is 13 residues long. The CDR3 bases are TGCAGCGTTGGACAGGGGGAGGGTCAGCCCCAGCATTTT. Translating gives CSVGQGEGQPQHF.

This clone was seen more than once but under ten times. The chain links TRBV6-5 to TRBJ2-7; TRBD2 agrees at 10 bases. Germline V CDR1 and CDR2: MNHEY, SVGAGI. Unmatched junction bases numbered 7, after V lost 5 bases and J lost 3 bases. The CDR3 contains 15 residues. This CDR3 reads CASSHRTSGRYEQYF. In DNA, the CDR3 is TGTGCCAGCAGTCACAGGACTAGCGGTCGCTACGAGCAGTACTTC.

This chain uses TRBV10-1 with TRBJ2-1; D is perhaps TRBD1 (5 bases). CDR1 and CDR2 (germline): WNHNN, SYGVQD (reference sequence). This CDR3 spans 16 amino acids. V lost 0 bases to trimming and J lost 1 base, with 10 bases between them. The DNA of the CDR3 is TGCGCCAGCAGTGAGTCCCGGCAGGGTTCCTACAATGAGCAGTTCTTC. It yields the protein CASSESRQGSYNEQFF.

V usage is TRBV5-1 and J usage is TRBJ2-1; TRBD1 matches 8 bases. This CDR3 is built from 15 residues. J lost 4 bases, V lost 3 bases, and 6 bases had no gene match. Per the germline V gene, CDR1 is SGHRS and CDR2 is YFSETQ. DNA for the CDR3: TGCGCCAGCAGCTCAGGGGGCCTGGAGTACAATGAGCAGTTCTTC. It yields the protein CASSSGGLEYNEQFF.

This rearrangement joins TRBV7-6 to TRBJ1-1; tentative D call: TRBD1 (5 bases). This CDR3 region has 13 residues. Germline V gives CDR1 SGHVS, CDR2 FNYEAQ. V was cut by 4 bases and J by 1 base, with 7 bases left in between. This chain's CDR3 is CASSSDRNTEAFF. The CDR3 region has the DNA TGTGCCAGCAGCTCAGACAGGAACACTGAAGCTTTCTTT. Together with reference TRBV7-6 and TRBJ1-1, the CDR3 gives the full variable domain: GAGVSQSPRYKVTKRGQDVALRCDPISGHVSLYWYRQALGQGPEFLTYFNYEAQQDKSGLPNDRFSAERPEGSISTLTIQRTEQRDSAMYRCASSSDRNTEAFFGQGTRLTVV.

This clone is a singleton in its sample. The chain joins TRBV5-1 to TRBJ2-1, with a weak D call TRBD2 (5 bases). Germline loops: CDR1 SGHRS, CDR2 YFSETQ. V lost 0 bases and J lost 9, with 16 bases in between. This CDR3 is built from 15 residues. Here the CDR3 reads CASSLEADPRSEQFF. The CDR3 region has the DNA TGCGCCAGCAGCTTGGAAGCGGACCCGAGGAGTGAGCAGTTCTTC.

The chain joins TRBV14 to TRBJ1-2, with D hard to call. Per germline, CDR1 SGHDN and CDR2 FVKESK. V shed 6 bases and J shed 7 bases, with 12 bases lying between them. The CDR3 contains 12 residues. CDR3 coding DNA: TGTGCCAGCAGAGGCGACTCGGGTGGCTACACCTTC. This sequence encodes CASRGDSGGYTF.

The count of this clone is one. This chain connects TRBV7-6 to TRBJ2-7; 8 bases fit TRBD2. V gave up 5 bases and J gave up 2 bases; unmatched junction bases: 8. From germline, CDR1 is SGHVS and CDR2 FNYEAQ. The CDR3 covers 15 residues. CDR3 sequence: CASSLEAGETYEQYF. In DNA, the CDR3 is TGTGCCAGCAGCCTCGAAGCGGGGGAGACCTACGAGCAGTACTTC.

Concerning this clone itself: The sample has other DNA sequences that encode this CDR3 too. This chain uses TRBV2 with TRBJ1-2; possible D gene TRBD1, 5 bases. The V gene's germline CDR1 is SNHLY and CDR2 FYNNEI. V was cut by 3 bases and J by 7 bases, with 15 bases left in between. The CDR3 is 14 residues long. CDR3 loop: CASSEIPGVGGYTF. In DNA, the CDR3 is TGTGCCAGCAGTGAGATCCCGGGGGTTGGTGGCTACACCTTC.

V is TRBV19 and J is TRBJ1-3; D uncertain. The CDR3 spans 16 residues. V gave up 3 bases and J gave up 0 bases, with 12 bases separating them. CDR1 and CDR2 (germline): LNHDA, SQIVND (reference sequence). The CDR3 region has the DNA TGTGCCAGTAGTATGGTCGAGGGTTACTCTGGAAACACCATATATTTT. It yields the protein CASSMVEGYSGNTIYF.

V is TRBV10-2 and J is TRBJ1-5; D not resolved. This CDR3 is built from 13 residues. Germline values: CDR1 WSHSY, CDR2 SAAADI. V shed 6 bases and J shed 0 bases, with 6 bases lying between them. CDR3 sequence: CASRENSNQPQHF. CDR3 nucleotides: TGCGCCAGCAGGGAGAATAGCAATCAGCCCCAGCATTTT.

This clone was observed once. This rearrangement joins TRBV19 to TRBJ2-1; a possible D gene is TRBD1 (5 bases). Per the germline V gene, CDR1 is LNHDA and CDR2 is SQIVND (reference sequence). The CDR3 totals 15 residues. Trimming took 8 bases from V and 0 from J, leaving 14 bases between them. Here the CDR3 reads CASGLLGPSYNEQFF. CDR3 sequence (DNA): TGTGCCAGTGGGCTTTTGGGGCCCTCCTACAATGAGCAGTTCTTC. Drawing the rest from reference TRBV19 and TRBJ2-1, the complete variable domain is DGGITQSPKYLFRKEGQNVTLSCEQNLNHDAMYWYRQDPGQGLRLIYYSQIVNDFQKGDIAEGYSVSREKKESFPLTVTSAQKNPTAFYLCASGLLGPSYNEQFFGPGTRLTVL.

The chain joins TRBV19 to TRBJ1-6, with D unresolved. Germline V gene lookup returns CDR1 LNHDA and CDR2 SQIVND (reference sequence). V shed 5 bases and J shed 15 bases, with 17 bases lying between them. There are 13 residues in the CDR3. CDR3 residues: CASSEQVLGNLHF. The CDR3 coding sequence is TGTGCCAGTAGTGAGCAGGTCCTAGGTAACCTCCACTTT. The whole variable domain, remainder taken from reference TRBV19 and TRBJ1-6, is DGGITQSPKYLFRKEGQNVTLSCEQNLNHDAMYWYRQDPGQGLRLIYYSQIVNDFQKGDIAEGYSVSREKKESFPLTVTSAQKNPTAFYLCASSEQVLGNLHFGNGTRLTVT.

The chain is built from TRBV6-6 and TRBJ2-7, with 7 bases matching TRBD1. In germline, CDR1 is MNHNY, CDR2 SVGAGI (reference sequence). The CDR3 consists of 13 residues. J was trimmed by 4 bases and V by 8 bases; bases with no gene match: 8. CDR3: CASGLNRGYEQYF. DNA for the CDR3: TGTGCCAGCGGGCTTAACAGGGGTTACGAGCAGTACTTC.

The J gene is TRBJ1-3, the V gene TRBV5-5; tentatively, D is TRBD1 (5 bases). The CDR3 totals 13 residues. Germline V lookup: CDR1 SGHKS, CDR2 YYEKEE (reference sequence). With 10 bases removed from V and 0 bases from J, the gap between germline ends came to 11 bases. In nucleotides, the CDR3 is TGTGCCGGGAGGGACGCCTCTGGAAACACCATATATTTT. Its translation: CAGRDASGNTIYF.

J is TRBJ2-1 and V is TRBV25-1; D not resolved. V was cut by 9 bases and J by 8 bases, with 20 bases left in between. Germline CDR1 is MGHDK and CDR2 is SYGVNS. The CDR3 loop spans 14 amino acids. For the CDR3, the DNA is TGTGCCAGTAACCCCCCGTCGGGCGGCGATGAGCAGTTCTTC. Protein: CASNPPSGGDEQFF.

This sequence joins TRBV2 and TRBJ2-5; TRBD1 matches at 8 bases. The CDR3 loop spans 17 amino acids. Germline trimming cut 4 bases from V and 0 bases from J; bases unmatched to any gene: 10. The V gene's germline CDR1 is SNHLY and CDR2 FYNNEI. In nucleotides, the CDR3 is TGTGCCAGCAGTGTGTTAAGACAGGGGCAGTACCAAGAGACCCAGTACTTC. Translating gives CASSVLRQGQYQETQYF.

This clone has only one observation. The V gene is TRBV7-8, the J gene TRBJ1-2; D not certain. The CDR3 extends over 14 amino acids. Trimming stripped 5 bases from V and 0 bases from J, with 10 bases between. The germline gives CDR1 SGHVS, CDR2 FQNEAQ. The CDR3 here is CASSPMQSNYGYTF. The CDR3 DNA follows: TGTGCCAGCAGCCCGATGCAGTCTAACTATGGCTACACCTTC.

This clone was counted once. The rearrangement uses TRBV6-5 and TRBJ1-6, with D unclear. The germline V and J ends were trimmed by 6 bases and 5 bases, with 14 bases remaining between them. From germline, CDR1 is MNHEY and CDR2 SVGAGI. This CDR3 has 15 amino acids. In DNA form, the CDR3 reads TGTGCCAGCAGAACACTGGGCGGGGATAATTCACCCCTCCACTTT. The encoded protein is CASRTLGGDNSPLHF.

In this sample, this clone turned up a few times. The chain combines TRBV19 with TRBJ1-4; D is possibly TRBD1 (5 bases). Germline CDR1 reads LNHDA; CDR2 reads SQIVND (reference sequence). CDR3 size: 15 residues. Trimming took off 5 bases at V and 0 bases at J, with 10 bases between the two ends. CDR3 protein: CASSPRQTTNEKLFF. The CDR3 nucleotides are TGTGCCAGTAGTCCAAGACAGACAACTAATGAAAAACTGTTTTTT.

The chain links TRBV10-2 to TRBJ2-1, with D perhaps TRBD1 (5 bases). Germline V gene data show CDR1 as WSHSY and CDR2 as SAAADI. This CDR3 is 13 amino acids long. Trimming removed 7 bases from V and 5 bases from J, with 12 bases in between. The CDR3 nucleotides are TGCGCCAGCAAAGACAGAGTCGACAATGAGCAGTTCTTC. Protein sequence: CASKDRVDNEQFF.

This clone has just a few counts. The chain combines TRBV7-9 with TRBJ2-3; D is possibly TRBD1 (6 bases). The CDR3 length is 15 residues. The V end was cut by 4 bases, the J end by 2 bases, with 13 bases between. Germline V gene lookup returns CDR1 SEHNR and CDR2 FQNEAQ (reference sequence). CDR3 region: CASSWLRTDTDTQYF. The CDR3, as DNA: TGTGCCAGCAGCTGGCTCAGGACAGACACAGATACGCAGTATTTT.